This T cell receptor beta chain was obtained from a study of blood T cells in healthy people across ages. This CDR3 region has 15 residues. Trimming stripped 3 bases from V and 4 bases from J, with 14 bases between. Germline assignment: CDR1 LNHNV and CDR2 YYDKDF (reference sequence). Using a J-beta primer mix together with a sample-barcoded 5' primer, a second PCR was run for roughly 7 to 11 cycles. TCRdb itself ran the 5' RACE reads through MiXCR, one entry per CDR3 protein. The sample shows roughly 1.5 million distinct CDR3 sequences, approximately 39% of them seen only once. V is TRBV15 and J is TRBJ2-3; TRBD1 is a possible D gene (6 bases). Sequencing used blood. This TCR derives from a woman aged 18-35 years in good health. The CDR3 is CATSRGITGSDTQYF. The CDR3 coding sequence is TGTGCCACCAGCAGGGGGATAACAGGGTCAGATACGCAGTATTTT.